These T cell receptor beta chains were read from a single sample in a study of spatial heterogeneity in lung cancer. TCRdb re-called the 5' RACE reads through MiXCR, storing one row per CDR3 protein. Of about 100,000 distinct CDR3 sequences in the sample, approximately 19% were seen once. This specimen consisted of PBMCs, obtained at follow-up. The receptors stem from a male donor with early-stage non-small cell lung cancer. Both conserved end residues are part of each CDR3. D genes are given only for firm matches. Expanded clones get a size class; other rows say once, few or many, or leave the size out.

J gene: TRBJ2-3
clone size: -
V gene: TRBV11-1
D gene: -
CDR3 protein: CASSSATRGDTQYF
CDR3 DNA: TGTGCCAGCTCAAGCGCCACGAGGGGAGATACGCAGTATTTT

J gene: TRBJ2-3
clone size: -
V gene: TRBV4-1
D gene: TRBD2
CDR3 protein: CASSRLAGRLADTQYF
CDR3 DNA: TGCGCCAGCAGCCGACTAGCGGGACGCCTTGCAGATACGCAGTATTTT

J gene: TRBJ1-6
clone size: few
V gene: TRBV19
D gene: -
CDR3 protein: CASNNRADSPLHF
CDR3 DNA: TGTGCCAGTAATAACAGGGCAGATTCACCCCTCCACTTT

J gene: TRBJ2-5
clone size: few
V gene: TRBV5-1
D gene: -
CDR3 protein: CASSWGRGQETQYF
CDR3 DNA: TGCGCCAGCAGCTGGGGAAGGGGTCAAGAGACCCAGTACTTC

J gene: TRBJ2-3
clone size: -
V gene: TRBV23-1
D gene: -
CDR3 protein: CAIARAACRHGTDTQYF
CDR3 DNA: TGCGCCATAGCAAGAGCTGCGTGTCGTCACGGCACAGATACGCAGTATTTT

J gene: TRBJ2-1
clone size: few
V gene: TRBV20-1
D gene: -
CDR3 protein: CSANFHNEQFF
CDR3 DNA: TGCAGTGCTAATTTCCACAATGAGCAGTTCTTC

J gene: TRBJ1-1
clone size: -
V gene: TRBV11-2
D gene: -
CDR3 protein: CASSLEEGISNTEAFF
CDR3 DNA: TGTGCCAGCAGCTTAGAGGAGGGTATATCGAACACTGAAGCTTTCTTT

J gene: TRBJ2-3
clone size: -
V gene: TRBV29-1
D gene: TRBD2
CDR3 protein: CSASVGRGSTDTQYF
CDR3 DNA: TGCAGCGCCTCGGTTGGGCGGGGGAGCACAGATACGCAGTATTTT

J gene: TRBJ2-3
clone size: -
V gene: TRBV24-1
D gene: -
CDR3 protein: CATSDPTGSDTQYF
CDR3 DNA: TGTGCCACCAGTGATCCGACAGGTTCAGATACGCAGTATTTT

J gene: TRBJ2-1
clone size: few
V gene: TRBV7-9
D gene: -
CDR3 protein: CASSLVGPAYNEQFF
CDR3 DNA: TGTGCCAGCAGCTTAGTGGGACCCGCCTACAATGAGCAGTTCTTC

J gene: TRBJ2-7
clone size: -
V gene: TRBV6-6
D gene: -
CDR3 protein: CASSSRGYEQYF
CDR3 DNA: TGTGCCAGCAGTTCTAGGGGGTACGAGCAGTACTTC

J gene: TRBJ2-1
clone size: few
V gene: TRBV4-2
D gene: -
CDR3 protein: CASSPDFSNNEQFF
CDR3 DNA: TGTGCCAGCAGCCCCGACTTTAGCAACAATGAGCAGTTCTTC

J gene: TRBJ1-1
clone size: few
V gene: TRBV29-1
D gene: TRBD1
CDR3 protein: CSGEGRGRDEAFF
CDR3 DNA: TGCAGCGGTGAGGGCAGGGGGCGGGATGAAGCTTTCTTT

J gene: TRBJ1-2
clone size: -
V gene: TRBV7-8
D gene: -
CDR3 protein: CASSLGATVGYTF
CDR3 DNA: TGTGCCAGCAGCTTAGGGGCCACGGTCGGCTACACCTTC

J gene: TRBJ1-6
clone size: many
V gene: TRBV2
D gene: -
CDR3 protein: CASSGQISPLHF
CDR3 DNA: TGTGCCAGCAGCGGGCAAATTTCACCCCTCCACTTT

J gene: TRBJ2-5
clone size: few
V gene: TRBV9
D gene: -
CDR3 protein: CASSVEEGQETQYF
CDR3 DNA: TGTGCCAGCAGCGTAGAAGAGGGTCAAGAGACCCAGTACTTC